The next 20 T cell receptor beta chains were all read from a single sample in a study of vaccination and CD4 T cells after COVID-19. Their antigen targets remain unknown. This sample's treatment: approximately 11-day PBMC culture with coronavirus spike peptide pools or control peptides (ViraFEST assay). Once obtained from cultured CD4+ T cells, the DNA was sequenced using the Oncomine TCR Beta short-read assay. TCRdb re-called the PCR reads with MiXCR, one entry per CDR3 protein. The sample records about 21,000 distinct CDR3 sequences, approximately 40% being singletons. The material was CD4+ T cells from blood, cultured in vitro, obtained before SARS-CoV-2 vaccination. These receptors came from a human donor who received a COVID-19 vaccine.

The chain employs TRBV11-2 and TRBJ2-1; TRBD2 matches at 8 bases. In germline, CDR1 is SGHAT, CDR2 FQNNGV. The CDR3 runs 18 residues. Germline trimming cut 3 bases from V and 3 bases from J; bases unmatched to any gene: 13. The chain's CDR3 is CASSFRRVGGAIYNEQFF. The CDR3 nucleotides are TGTGCCAGCAGCTTTCGCCGGGTCGGGGGGGCAATCTACAATGAGCAGTTCTTC.

This clonotype was picked up one time. The rearrangement joins TRBV4-2 to TRBJ2-3; 11 nucleotides match TRBD2. CDR1 LGHNA and CDR2 YNFKEQ come from the germline V gene. With 7 bases clipped from V and 1 base from J, the junction kept 1 base outside the gene matches. This CDR3 is 14 amino acids long. In nucleotides, the CDR3 is TGTGCCAGCAATAGCGGGGGGGGCACAGATACGCAGTATTTT. This gives the protein CASNSGGGTDTQYF.

The rearrangement joins TRBV11-1 to TRBJ2-5; tentatively, D is TRBD1 or TRBD2 (6 bases each). This CDR3 spans 15 amino acids. From germline, CDR1 is SGHAT and CDR2 FQDESV (reference sequence). V lost 5 bases and J 2 bases, leaving 15 bases between the germline ends. The CDR3 sequence: CASSGEGGLQETQYF. CDR3 coding DNA: TGTGCCAGCAGCGGTGAGGGGGGATTGCAAGAGACCCAGTACTTC.

The chain uses TRBV7-2 and TRBJ2-5; the D gene could be TRBD1 or TRBD2 (5 bases each). Germline V gives CDR1 SGHTA, CDR2 FQGNSA. Trimming shortened V by 11 bases and J by 4 bases, and 17 bases separated the two germline ends. The CDR3 contains 13 residues. CDR3 sequence: CAGGSGNRETQYF. CDR3 nucleotide sequence: TGTGCCGGAGGTTCAGGGAACAGAGAGACCCAGTACTTC.

This clonotype has just a few counts. The chain joins TRBV18 to TRBJ2-2; D gene unclear. The germline CDR1 and CDR2 sequences are KGHSH and LQKENI. Trimming took off 5 bases at V and 5 bases at J, with 6 bases between the two ends. The CDR3 loop spans 12 amino acids. The CDR3 coding sequence is TGTGCCAGCTCAATGGAGACCGGGGAGCTGTTTTTT. This translates into CASSMETGELFF.

This clonotype has a handful of counts. This chain uses TRBV20-1 with TRBJ1-5; 8 bases map to TRBD1. V was pared by 2 bases and J by 2 bases, with 8 bases of the junction left unmatched. Germline V lookup: CDR1 DFQATT, CDR2 SNEGSKA (reference sequence). The CDR3 is made up of 16 amino acids. Here the CDR3 reads CSARNPTGAGNQPQHF. CDR3 bases: TGCAGTGCTAGAAACCCGACAGGGGCCGGCAATCAGCCCCAGCATTTT.

This clonotype was observed a few times. CDR3 in amino acids: CASSVARTHSYEQYF. CDR3 nucleotide sequence: TGTGCCAGCAGTGTGGCGAGGACCCACTCCTACGAGCAGTACTTC. The chain is built from TRBV6-1 and TRBJ2-7; D not resolved. The CDR3 extends over 15 amino acids. V was cut by 4 bases and J by 0 bases, with 13 bases left in between. Per the germline V gene, CDR1 is MNHNS and CDR2 is SASEGT.

The chain carries TRBV6-1 and TRBJ1-4, with 7 bases that match TRBD1. J lost 7 bases, V lost 3 bases, and 5 bases had no gene match. The CDR3 loop spans 14 amino acids. The germline V gene encodes CDR1 MNHNS and CDR2 SASEGT. This chain's CDR3 is CASSDQGVGEKLFF. CDR3 bases: TGTGCCAGCAGTGACCAGGGGGTTGGTGAAAAACTGTTTTTT.

CDR3 in DNA: TGTGCCAGCAGTGTAAGCTCTGGAAACACCATATATTTT. This codes for CASSVSSGNTIYF. The V call is TRBV2, the J call TRBJ1-3; D uncertain. V lost 4 bases and J 0 bases, leaving 4 bases between the germline ends. The CDR3 is 13 residues long. CDR1 and CDR2 from the germline V gene are SNHLY and FYNNEI.

This clonotype appeared a few times. This chain links TRBV2 with TRBJ1-1, with TRBD1 as a possible D gene (6 bases). CDR3 length: 13 residues. Between the trimmed V and J ends, which lost 6 bases and 3 bases, there was a span of 11 bases. Germline-derived CDR1 and CDR2 are SNHLY and FYNNEI. The CDR3 region has the DNA TGTGCCAGCAGGAGGGGGGGGTACACTGAAGCTTTCTTT. Protein: CASRRGGYTEAFF.

This rearrangement joins TRBV30 to TRBJ1-2, with 7 bases fitting TRBD1. The CDR3 sequence is 16 residues long. CDR1 is GTSNPN, CDR2 SVGIG, per germline (reference sequence). J was trimmed by 1 base and V by 1 base; bases with no gene match: 9. This chain's CDR3 is CAWSGGDRRINYGYTF. CDR3 bases: TGTGCCTGGAGTGGGGGGGACAGAAGAATTAACTATGGCTACACCTTC.

This clonotype was found a few times. The V call is TRBV10-3, the J call TRBJ1-1; D possibly corresponds to TRBD1 (6 bases). The length of the CDR3 is 17 residues. Germline CDR1 reads ENHRY; CDR2 reads SYGVKD. V was shortened by 5 bases and J by 1 base, with 20 bases between the two germline ends. CDR3 amino acids: CAISRLRGPGANTEAFF. The CDR3, as DNA: TGTGCCATCAGTCGTTTACGGGGCCCAGGGGCGAACACTGAAGCTTTCTTT.

This clonotype has just a few counts. This chain uses TRBV27 with TRBJ1-2; D is perhaps TRBD1 (5 bases). The CDR3 sequence is 13 residues long. Germline V gene sequence: CDR1 MNHEY, CDR2 SMNVEV (reference sequence). V lost 3 bases, J lost 4 bases, and 9 bases lay in between. CDR3 bases: TGTGCCAGCAGTTTCGCCCAGGGCTATGGCTACACCTTC. Translated: CASSFAQGYGYTF.

This chain links TRBV12-3 or TRBV12-4 with TRBJ1-3, with no clear D. The CDR3 loop spans 12 amino acids. V was cut by 10 bases and J by 8 bases, with 15 bases left in between. The CDR3 reads CATLRSGDTIYF. DNA for the CDR3: TGTGCCACCCTTCGCTCTGGGGACACCATATATTTT.

This chain connects TRBV27 to TRBJ2-7; D is perhaps TRBD2 (5 bases). The CDR3 consists of 14 residues. CDR1 and CDR2 from the germline V gene are MNHEY and SMNVEV (reference sequence). Trimming took 3 bases from V and 1 from J, leaving 10 bases between them. The CDR3: CASSFAGRSYEQYF. CDR3 nucleotide sequence: TGTGCCAGCAGTTTTGCGGGCAGGTCCTACGAGCAGTACTTC.

This clonotype was seen only once. The chain uses TRBV7-2 and TRBJ2-5; 10 bases map to TRBD1. The CDR3 has 16 residues. The J segment lost 6 bases and the V segment lost 5 bases, leaving 12 bases of the junction unmatched. From germline, CDR1 is SGHTA and CDR2 FQGNSA. In DNA, the CDR3 is TGTGCCAGCAGCAAATCCGGGACAGGGGTTCTAAAGACCCAGTACTTC. Amino acids: CASSKSGTGVLKTQYF.

This clonotype appeared a few times. The chain carries TRBV12-3 or TRBV12-4 and TRBJ2-3; 10 bases fit TRBD2. V shed 0 bases, J shed 12 bases, and the junction held 3 bases outside the gene matches. CDR3 length: 13 amino acids. CDR3 bases: TGTGCCAGCAGTTTAGCTAGCGGGGGGTTCCAGTATTTT. It specifies CASSLASGGFQYF.

The rearrangement uses TRBV2 and TRBJ2-1; 7 bases align to TRBD1. The assigned J gene may be wrong: the sequence end matches TRBJ2-7 better. The CDR3 consists of 16 residues. Germline V CDR1 and CDR2: SNHLY, FYNNEI. In nucleotides, the CDR3 is TGTGCCAGCAGTCCTCAGACAGGGTTGTTGACTTACGAGCAGTACTTC. Its translation: CASSPQTGLLTYEQYF.

The gene calls are TRBV6-1 and TRBJ2-1; D could derive from TRBD1 or TRBD2 (7 bases each). The CDR3 covers 15 residues. The germline V and J ends were trimmed by 5 bases and 7 bases, with 18 bases remaining between them. The V gene's germline CDR1 is MNHNS and CDR2 SASEGT. In DNA, the CDR3 is TGTGCCAGCAGTCACCGACAGGGAGGGTGGAATGAGCAGTTCTTC. Amino acid sequence: CASSHRQGGWNEQFF.

This clonotype was observed a single time. This chain links TRBV5-1 with TRBJ2-2; 8 nucleotides align to TRBD1. The CDR3 totals 15 residues. Trimming at V came to 0 bases and at J to 4 bases, leaving 2 bases not matched to a gene. Germline-derived CDR1 and CDR2 are SGHRS and YFSETQ. The CDR3 region has the DNA TGCGCCAGCAGCTTGGGGACAGGGATCACCGGGGAGCTGTTTTTT. This encodes CASSLGTGITGELFF. Together with reference TRBV5-1 and TRBJ2-2, the CDR3 gives the full variable domain: KAGVTQTPRYLIKTRGQQVTLSCSPISGHRSVSWYQQTPGQGLQFLFEYFSETQRNKGNFPGRFSGRQFSNSRSEMNVSTLELGDSALYLCASSLGTGITGELFFGEGSRLTVL.